These 20 T cell receptor beta chains came from one sample sequenced in a study of graft-versus-host responses after intestinal transplantation. Data came from immunoSEQ multiplex PCR; TCRdb stores just in-frame clones and leaves some out. The table includes some 82,000 clones, around 87% detected once. Their antigens remain unidentified. The sample was unstimulated CD8+ T cells sorted from spleen or lymph node cells, taken before transplant. These receptors all stem from a human donor who was the organ donor for an intestinal transplant.

The chain carries TRBV30 and TRBJ1-2; unclear D gene. Trimming stripped 1 base from V and 4 bases from J, with 7 bases between. The CDR3 has 12 residues. The germline V gene has CDR1 GTSNPN and CDR2 SVGIG (reference sequence). The CDR3 here is CAWSGDSYGYTF. The DNA for the CDR3 is TGTGCCTGGAGTGGTGATTCCTATGGCTACACCTTC.

This chain uses TRBV5-6 with TRBJ2-6; 7 bases agree with TRBD2. Germline V gene sequence: CDR1 SGHDT, CDR2 YYEEEE. Germline trimming cut 4 bases from V and 1 base from J; bases unmatched to any gene: 5. CDR3 size: 16 residues. CDR3 in amino acids: CASSPAAGSGANVLTF. The CDR3 DNA is TGTGCCAGCAGCCCCGCAGCGGGATCTGGGGCCAACGTCCTGACTTTC.

The genes are TRBV4-1 and TRBJ2-3, with 7 bases aligning to TRBD2. J lost 3 bases, V lost 3 bases, and 3 bases had no gene match. Germline loops: CDR1 MGHRA, CDR2 YSYEKL. This CDR3 spans 14 amino acids. The CDR3 DNA sequence: TGCGCCAGCAGCCATGAGGGAGGGACAGATACGCAGTATTTT. The encoded protein is CASSHEGGTDTQYF.

The chain has TRBV30 and TRBJ1-6, with D uncertain. CDR1 and CDR2 (germline): GTSNPN, SVGIG (reference sequence). The CDR3 loop spans 13 amino acids. The ends were cut back, 7 bases at V and 4 bases at J, with 11 bases in the middle. As DNA, the CDR3 is TGTGCCTTGCTGACGGGGTATAATTCACCCCTCCACTTT. Translating it yields CALLTGYNSPLHF.

This clone occurred a few times. The chain uses TRBV6-1 and TRBJ1-2; possibly TRBD1 for D (6 bases). V was cut by 3 bases and J by 8 bases, with 10 bases left in between. The CDR3 consists of 12 residues. CDR1 MNHNS and CDR2 SASEGT come from the germline V gene. The CDR3 reads CASSDRGIGYTF. DNA of the CDR3: TGTGCCAGCAGTGACAGGGGTATCGGCTACACCTTC.

On this clone: One end of the junction does not line up with germline, which may come from a read error. The J gene is TRBJ2-7, the V gene TRBV4-1; unclear D gene. Germline-derived CDR1 and CDR2 are MGHRA and YSYEKL. The CDR3 covers 14 residues. CDR3 nucleotides: TGCGCCAGCAACCAAGAAGGCGGTACCTACGAGCAGTACTTC. It is translated as CASNQEGGTYEQYF.

The chain uses TRBV11-1 and TRBJ2-3, with D maybe TRBD1 (5 bases). V was pared by 7 bases and J by 0 bases, with 8 bases between. CDR3 length equals 13 residues. Looked up from germline, CDR1 is SGHAT and CDR2 is FQDESV (reference sequence). The CDR3 coding sequence is TGTGCCAGCACCAGGACAAGCACAGATACGCAGTATTTT. It translates to CASTRTSTDTQYF.

The CDR3 spells CASSPRSHGTGNDEQYF. The CDR3, as DNA: TGTGCCAGCAGCCCACGTTCCCACGGGACAGGGAACGACGAGCAGTACTTC. The gene calls are TRBV7-9 and TRBJ2-7; 9 bases map to TRBD1. This CDR3 has 17 amino acids. Germline CDR1 SEHNR, CDR2 FQNEAQ (reference sequence). With 5 bases clipped from V and 5 bases from J, the junction kept 16 bases outside the gene matches. The variable domain in full, completed from reference TRBV7-9 and TRBJ2-7, reads DTGVSQNPRHKITKRGQNVTFRCDPISEHNRLYWYRQTLGQGPEFLTYFQNEAQLEKSRLLSDRFSAERPKGSFSTLEIQRTEQGDSAMYLCASSPRSHGTGNDEQYFGPGTRLTVT.

V and J are TRBV10-3 and TRBJ1-5; TRBD1 is a possible D gene (5 bases). With 9 bases removed from V and 7 bases from J, the gap between germline ends came to 16 bases. The CDR3 contains 13 residues. In germline, CDR1 is ENHRY, CDR2 SYGVKD. The CDR3 DNA reads as TGTGCCATACGCCGGGACTTAGGGCAGCCCCAGCATTTT. This encodes CAIRRDLGQPQHF.

CDR3 sequence reads: CASSPRGGEVYEQYF. The CDR3 nucleotides read TGCGCCAGCAGCCCCCGGGGGGGCGAGGTTTACGAGCAGTACTTC. The chain links TRBV5-1 to TRBJ2-5; TRBD2 matches 8 bases. The J call may be in error: the DNA end matches TRBJ2-7 better. The CDR3 is made up of 15 amino acids. Looked up from germline, CDR1 is SGHRS and CDR2 is YFSETQ.

This sequence joins TRBV7-2 and TRBJ1-1; 8 nucleotides agree with TRBD1. The junction had 8 bases not matched to a gene; V was cut back by 4 bases and J by 1 base. In germline, CDR1 is SGHTA, CDR2 FQGNSA. The CDR3 has 16 residues. The CDR3, as DNA: TGTGCCAGCAGCTCCCCGTGGACAGGGCGGAACACTGAAGCTTTCTTT. This translates into CASSSPWTGRNTEAFF.

The chain carries TRBV6-1 and TRBJ2-1; 11 positions agree with TRBD2. There are 15 residues in the CDR3. The trim removed 5 bases at V and 4 bases at J, leaving 4 bases unmatched. CDR1 and CDR2 (germline): MNHNS, SASEGT. CDR3 protein: CASSRGTSGYNEQFF. CDR3 in DNA: TGTGCCAGCAGTAGGGGGACTAGCGGATACAATGAGCAGTTCTTC.

V is TRBV27 and J is TRBJ1-5; no clear D. Trimming shortened V by 2 bases and J by 0 bases, and 5 bases separated the two germline ends. Germline values: CDR1 MNHEY, CDR2 SMNVEV (reference sequence). The CDR3 consists of 14 residues. The DNA for the CDR3 is TGTGCCAGCAGTTTAGCAATTAGCAATCAGCCCCAGCATTTT. It is translated as CASSLAISNQPQHF.

This chain joins TRBV18 and TRBJ2-7, with 8 bases fitting TRBD1. V lost 3 bases, J lost 3 bases, and 7 bases stayed unmatched. The CDR3 runs 15 residues. In germline, CDR1 is KGHSH, CDR2 LQKENI. The CDR3: CASSPGTGPIYEQYF. The CDR3 DNA is TGTGCCAGCTCACCGGGGACAGGACCTATCTACGAGCAGTACTTC.

The chain uses TRBV11-2 and TRBJ2-5, with D possibly called TRBD1 or TRBD2 (7 bases each). V was trimmed by 5 bases and J by 2 bases, leaving 15 bases between them. This CDR3 region has 15 residues. Looked up from germline, CDR1 is SGHAT and CDR2 is FQNNGV. The CDR3 reads CASSPGGGLQETQYF. The CDR3 DNA is TGTGCCAGCAGCCCAGGGGGGGGCCTACAAGAGACCCAGTACTTC. Supplemented by reference TRBV11-2 and TRBJ2-5, the full variable domain reads EAGVAQSPRYKIIEKRQSVAFWCNPISGHATLYWYQQILGQGPKLLIQFQNNGVVDDSQLPKDRFSAERLKGVDSTLKIQPAKLEDSAVYLCASSPGGGLQETQYFGPGTRLLVL.

The chain links TRBV2 to TRBJ1-4; 8 nucleotides align to TRBD1. The CDR3 runs to 16 residues. The germline V gene has CDR1 SNHLY and CDR2 FYNNEI. Unmatched junction bases numbered 8, after V lost 6 bases and J lost 2 bases. The CDR3 loop is CASRLTGGLTNEKLFF. The CDR3 nucleotides are TGTGCCAGCAGACTCACAGGGGGATTGACTAATGAAAAACTGTTTTTT.

The rearrangement links TRBV27 to TRBJ2-7; D possibly corresponds to TRBD1 (6 bases). The V end was cut by 4 bases, the J end by 3 bases, with 10 bases between. Germline-derived CDR1 and CDR2 are MNHEY and SMNVEV (reference sequence). This CDR3 has 13 residues. CDR3 sequence (DNA): TGTGCCAGCAGTTGGACAGCGAACTACGAGCAGTACTTC. This encodes CASSWTANYEQYF.

V usage is TRBV5-5 and J usage is TRBJ2-7; no clear D gene. Germline loops: CDR1 SGHKS, CDR2 YYEKEE (reference sequence). The CDR3 is 12 amino acids. Trimming stripped 0 bases from V and 3 bases from J, with 4 bases between. As DNA, the CDR3 is TGTGCCAGCAGCTTGGCCAACTACGAGCAGTACTTC. Translating it yields CASSLANYEQYF.

This sequence joins TRBV30 and TRBJ2-2, with D possibly matching TRBD1 (5 bases). The CDR3 is made up of 14 amino acids. The V end was cut by 2 bases, the J end by 6 bases, with 13 bases between. The germline V gene has CDR1 GTSNPN and CDR2 SVGIG (reference sequence). CDR3 coding DNA: TGTGCCTGGAGTCGGGCAGGGATAGCCGGGGAGCTGTTTTTT. It yields the protein CAWSRAGIAGELFF.

In its sample, this clone was seen once. The sample has other DNA sequences that encode this CDR3 too. J is TRBJ1-5 and V is TRBV28; D unresolved. Trimming shortened V by 6 bases and J by 1 base, and 10 bases separated the two germline ends. CDR3 size: 14 residues. Germline V gives CDR1 MDHEN, CDR2 SYDVKM. In DNA form, the CDR3 reads TGTGCCAGCAGCATCCGAGGGAGCAATCAGCCCCAGCATTTT. Translation gives CASSIRGSNQPQHF. The full variable domain, rest sourced from reference TRBV28 and TRBJ1-5, is DVKVTQSSRYLVKRTGEKVFLECVQDMDHENMFWYRQDPGLGLRLIYFSYDVKMKEKGDIPEGYSVSREKKERFSLILESASTNQTSMYLCASSIRGSNQPQHFGDGTRLSIL.